This T cell receptor (beta chain) is drawn from a study of T cell changes during pregnancy in multiple sclerosis. Using immunoSEQ multiplex PCR, the repertoire was profiled, and TCRdb retains in-frame clones only, with some absent. The sample contains 40,000 to 50,000 clones, around four fifths of which appear only once. This clone was observed a single time. The sample consisted of CD4+ T cells from peripheral blood mononuclear cells, taken before pregnancy. The source of this sequence is a female donor with multiple sclerosis, enrolled in a pregnancy study.

The CDR3 loop is CASSFDRGNQPQHF. The CDR3 DNA reads as TGTGCCAGCAGCTTTGACAGGGGTAATCAGCCCCAGCATTTT. The chain recombines TRBV7-9 with TRBJ1-5, with 8 bases that match TRBD1. CDR1 and CDR2 from the germline V gene are SEHNR and FQNEAQ (reference sequence). V gave up 3 bases and J gave up 4 bases; unmatched junction bases: 2. The CDR3 is 14 residues long. Using reference TRBV7-9 and TRBJ1-5 for the parts outside the CDR3, the full variable domain is DTGVSQNPRHKITKRGQNVTFRCDPISEHNRLYWYRQTLGQGPEFLTYFQNEAQLEKSRLLSDRFSAERPKGSFSTLEIQRTEQGDSAMYLCASSFDRGNQPQHFGDGTRLSIL.